This T cell receptor beta chain originates from a study of T-cell memory formation after mild COVID-19. TCRdb reprocessed the 5' RACE reads via MiXCR and lists one record per CDR3 protein. The data contain 300,000 to 400,000 distinct CDR3 sequences, under 25% of them seen just once; the ten biggest clones take up around an eighth. Germline V gives CDR1 MNHEY, CDR2 SMNVEV (reference sequence). V gave up 0 bases and J gave up 6 bases; unmatched junction bases: 7. The CDR3 sequence is 16 residues long. This clonotype was seen more than once but under ten times. The rearrangement joins TRBV27 to TRBJ1-1; TRBD1 agrees at 10 bases. The origin of this receptor is an adult woman who had mild COVID-19 (a few samples of this study predate the infection). Cell type and time point are not known. Sequencing input: PBMCs or a T cell subset sorted from them (not recorded which). The CDR3 here is CASSLSLGQGSPEAFF. CDR3 DNA sequence: TGTGCCAGCAGTTTATCATTGGGACAGGGGTCCCCTGAAGCTTTCTTT.